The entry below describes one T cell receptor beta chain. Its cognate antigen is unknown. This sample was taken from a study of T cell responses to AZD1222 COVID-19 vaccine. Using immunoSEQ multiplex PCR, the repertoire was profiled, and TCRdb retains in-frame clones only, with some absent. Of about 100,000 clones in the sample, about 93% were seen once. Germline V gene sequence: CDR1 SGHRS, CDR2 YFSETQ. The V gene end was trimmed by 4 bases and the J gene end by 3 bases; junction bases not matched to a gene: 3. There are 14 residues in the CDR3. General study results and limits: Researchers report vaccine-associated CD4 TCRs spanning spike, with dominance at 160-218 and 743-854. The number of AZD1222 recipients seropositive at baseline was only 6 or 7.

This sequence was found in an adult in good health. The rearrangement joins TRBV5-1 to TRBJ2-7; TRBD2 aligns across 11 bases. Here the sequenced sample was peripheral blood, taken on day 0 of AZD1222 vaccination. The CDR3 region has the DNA TGCGCCAGCAGCAACGGGACTAGCGGCTACGAGCAGTACTTC. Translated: CASSNGTSGYEQYF.